Included here is one T cell receptor (beta chain) sequence, with context. It lacks a known antigen. No base quality values were provided; no much bigger clone lies one nucleotide off. Libraries were prepared through the immunoSEQ multiplex PCR assay. RNA was extracted from all samples and reverse transcribed into cDNA, which served as template for TCR sequencing. First-strand cDNA was synthesized with SuperScript III using a 2:1 mix of oligo-dT and random hexamers. A synthetic immune receptor repertoire was used to gauge amplification bias, and whatever bias remained was removed computationally. As for the authors' bioinformatics: Raw reads were preprocessed for error removal, and CDR3 was defined according to IMGT conventions as running from the conserved cysteine to phenylalanine. To get clonality, Shannon entropy was normalized by log2 of the number of productive unique TCRs and the result was subtracted from 1. Scalp TCRbeta sequences were cross-referenced with sorted blood CD4 and CD8 repertoires so that the CD4 or CD8 identity of scalp clones could be inferred. TCRdb provides this immuneACCESS table in a form limited to in-frame rearrangements. Some clones are lacking; in checked studies, under half of them reflect an unresolved V gene, and why the rest are absent is not known. That table is the source of V, J and clone size, and D and trimming were worked out from the DNA. The sample records about 200,000 clones, 64% of which are singletons. Together, the top ten hold roughly 4.2% of the sample.

The data were obtained in a study of CD8+ T cells in alopecia areata (dated by TCRdb to the late 2010s). A note on the overall study: The treated patients, all with moderate-to-severe alopecia areata, were enrolled in an open-label pilot trial of oral tofacitinib given at 5 to 10 mg twice daily. Clonality in the scalp was compared among normal scalp (n=4), patchy alopecia areata scalp (n=8), and alopecia totalis/universalis scalp (n=8). In treated patients, disease severity was measured using the SALT score, which gives the percentage of scalp surface area affected. Amplification of TCRbeta CDR3 regions was done by immunoSEQ multiplex PCR using 35 Vbeta forward primers and 13 Jbeta reverse primers. Tofacitinib-treated patients had biopsies at baseline and at 4 and 24 weeks of treatment, with a later scalp biopsy in several patients. RNA was obtained with the PAXgene miRNA kit for fixed scalp, the miRNeasy kit for PBMCs, and the RNeasy kit for mouse skin. Tofacitinib was given for 6 to 18 months, followed by 6 months of follow-up off drug to assess delayed response and recurrence. Scalp tissue and sorted CD4+ and CD8+ peripheral blood T cells from patchy and totalis/universalis alopecia areata patients and from healthy controls were covered by human TCRbeta sequencing. High-throughput TCRbeta sequencing was used to examine T cell clonal expansion in alopecia areata in both the C3H/HeJ mouse model and human patients.

The time point label, read with the paper, signifies: about 4 weeks on oral tofacitinib. What this sample's treatment or condition label stands for: oral pan-JAK inhibitor, 5-10 mg twice daily. From alopecia areata patients, peripheral blood was collected along with lesional scalp punch biopsies. PBMCs were isolated by density centrifugation and stained for CD3, CD4 and CD8, after which CD4+ and CD8+ T cells were sorted on a FACSAria. The CDR3 numbers 16 residues from cysteine through phenylalanine. This entry keeps only the CDR3 DNA: 48 bases, framed from base 1. Trimming takes 2 bases from V and 2 bases from J, and the germline ends sit 13 bases apart. Looking up the germline V gene yields CDR1 SGHDT and CDR2 YYEEEE. Study-level results and caveats: With tofacitinib, both scalp clonality and the number of expanded CD8+ clones among the top 100 scalp clones went down significantly. The treated cohort was small, with a single nonresponder, so links between baseline CD8+ expansion and response need larger studies. Compared with normal scalp, lesional scalp had higher clonality and more expanded CD8+ clones, particularly in alopecia totalis/universalis, a pattern that suggests antigenic drive. Unlike mouse skin, where gammadelta T cells dominate, normal human skin contains resident alphabeta T cells that get sequenced too, which complicates analysis of the scalp TCR repertoire. Shared TCR sequences between patients were less evident than in mice, which may be partly attributable to HLA diversity in the patient population. Many expanded lesional clones persisted in scalp and blood during tofacitinib treatment, which may partly explain relapse after stopping treatment.

This clonotype was sampled from a human donor with alopecia areata. The chain is assembled from TRBV5-6 and TRBJ2-2; the D gene is perhaps TRBD1, on 6 matching bases. Here the sequenced sample was CD4+ T cells sorted from blood, taken at week 4, from a patient treated with tofacitinib. The encoded CDR3 is CASSLLRGVNTGELFF. The sequenced DNA: TGTGCCAGCAGCTTACTCAGGGGAGTCAACACCGGGGAGCTGTTTTTT.